Listed here are 11 T cell receptor beta chains from one sample, sequenced in a study of CD8 T cells in Susac syndrome. An input of roughly 0.5 to 1 ug of RNA was subjected to reverse transcription using random hexamers. A single record per CDR3 protein comes from TCRdb applying MiXCR to the immunoSEQ multiplex PCR reads. This table has hundreds of thousands of distinct CDR3 sequences, 80% to 95% appearing once. The specimen was CD8+ T cells from PBMCs. The receptors shown here come from a human donor with multiple sclerosis.

The rearrangement joins TRBV19 to TRBJ2-1; D perhaps matches TRBD2 (6 bases). CDR1 is LNHDA, CDR2 SQIVND, per germline (reference sequence). V gave up 5 bases and J gave up 5 bases, with 13 bases separating them. This CDR3 comprises 14 residues. CDR3 nucleotides: TGTGCCAGTAGTTCTTTGGGCGGGAACAATGAGCAGTTCTTC. It translates to CASSSLGGNNEQFF. Filled out from reference TRBV19 and TRBJ2-1, the complete variable domain reads DGGITQSPKYLFRKEGQNVTLSCEQNLNHDAMYWYRQDPGQGLRLIYYSQIVNDFQKGDIAEGYSVSREKKESFPLTVTSAQKNPTAFYLCASSSLGGNNEQFFGPGTRLTVL.

This chain uses TRBV10-3 with TRBJ2-5; D unclear. This CDR3 comprises 13 residues. Germline V lookup: CDR1 ENHRY, CDR2 SYGVKD. V lost 10 bases to trimming and J lost 4 bases, with 16 bases between them. CDR3 coding DNA: TGTGCCACCCGAACGGAGCTACCAGAGACCCAGTACTTC. It codes for CATRTELPETQYF.

The genes are TRBV3-1 and TRBJ2-7, with 11 bases lining up with TRBD1. The ends lost 8 bases at V and 6 bases at J; junction bases unmatched: 6. Germline lookup yields CDR1 LGHDT and CDR2 YNNKEL (reference sequence). This CDR3 has 13 amino acids. As DNA, the CDR3 is TGTGCCAGCGGCGGACAGGGGGCTGGCGAGCAGTACTTC. Its protein is CASGGQGAGEQYF.

In DNA form, the CDR3 reads TGTGCCAGCAGCCAGGAGACTAGCGGGGGGTCTTACAATGAGCAGTTCTTC. It specifies CASSQETSGGSYNEQFF. This chain connects TRBV3-1 to TRBJ2-1, with TRBD2 matching 13 bases. The ends lost 3 bases at V and 4 bases at J; junction bases unmatched: 6. Germline CDR1 and CDR2: LGHDT and YNNKEL (reference sequence). The CDR3 totals 17 residues.

The table lists this clonotype with a few counts. The V gene is TRBV7-8, the J gene TRBJ2-3; D ambiguous. The ends were cut back, 4 bases at V and 4 bases at J, with 6 bases in the middle. Per the germline V gene, CDR1 is SGHVS and CDR2 is FQNEAQ. The CDR3 has 12 amino acids. In nucleotides, the CDR3 is TGTGCCAGCAGCTCGAACCCAGATACGCAGTATTTT. Translated: CASSSNPDTQYF.

The gene calls are TRBV29-1 and TRBJ1-4; TRBD1 might be the D (6 bases). The CDR3 length is 16 residues. V lost 0 bases and J lost 0, with 11 bases in between. Germline assignment: CDR1 SQVTM and CDR2 ANQGSEA. CDR3 bases: TGCAGCGTTGAAGATCCAGGGGACGCAACTAATGAAAAACTGTTTTTT. It yields the protein CSVEDPGDATNEKLFF.

J is TRBJ2-3 and V is TRBV5-1; no clear D. CDR3 size: 13 residues. V was pared by 5 bases and J by 2 bases, with 9 bases between. Germline V CDR1 and CDR2: SGHRS, YFSETQ. CDR3 DNA sequence: TGCGCCAGCAGTCCCCACACCACAGATACGCAGTATTTT. Amino acids: CASSPHTTDTQYF. Drawing the rest from reference TRBV5-1 and TRBJ2-3, the complete variable domain is KAGVTQTPRYLIKTRGQQVTLSCSPISGHRSVSWYQQTPGQGLQFLFEYFSETQRNKGNFPGRFSGRQFSNSRSEMNVSTLELGDSALYLCASSPHTTDTQYFGPGTRLTVL.

The chain combines TRBV12-3 or TRBV12-4 with TRBJ1-3; D is unclear. The CDR3 consists of 13 residues. V lost 5 bases to trimming and J lost 6 bases, with 11 bases between them. CDR3 nucleotide sequence: TGTGCCAGCAGTCCAGAGGGCAAAAACACCATATATTTT. Its translation is CASSPEGKNTIYF.

This chain connects TRBV9 to TRBJ2-7, with D possibly being TRBD1 or TRBD2 (5 bases each). The V gene's germline CDR1 is SGDLS and CDR2 YYNGEE. Trimming stripped 3 bases from V and 4 bases from J, with 23 bases between. This CDR3 is built from 17 residues. CDR3 coding DNA: TGTGCCAGCAGCGGCAACAAGAACCCGGGACGGGATTACGAGCAGTACTTC. Its protein is CASSGNKNPGRDYEQYF. Together with reference TRBV9 and TRBJ2-7, the CDR3 gives the full variable domain: DSGVTQTPKHLITATGQRVTLRCSPRSGDLSVYWYQQSLDQGLQFLIQYYNGEERAKGNILERFSAQQFPDLHSELNLSSLELGDSALYFCASSGNKNPGRDYEQYFGPGTRLTVT.

The chain recombines TRBV6-1 with TRBJ2-3; possible D gene TRBD2, 5 bases. The CDR3 runs to 16 residues. Looked up from germline, CDR1 is MNHNS and CDR2 is SASEGT. Trimming took 1 base from V and 3 from J, leaving 14 bases between them. The CDR3 is CASSEGRGRGTDTQYF. Here the CDR3 DNA reads TGTGCCAGCAGTGAAGGGAGAGGGAGAGGGACAGATACGCAGTATTTT.

The rearrangement uses TRBV7-9 and TRBJ2-7, with D hard to call. CDR3 length equals 11 residues. CDR1 is SEHNR, CDR2 FQNEAQ, per germline (reference sequence). The V end lost 6 bases, the J end lost 7 bases, and 10 bases lay between the germline ends. In DNA, the CDR3 is TGTGCCAGCAGGGCTGCCGGTGAGCAGTACTTC. Residues: CASRAAGEQYF. Filled out from reference TRBV7-9 and TRBJ2-7, the complete variable domain reads DTGVSQNPRHKITKRGQNVTFRCDPISEHNRLYWYRQTLGQGPEFLTYFQNEAQLEKSRLLSDRFSAERPKGSFSTLEIQRTEQGDSAMYLCASRAAGEQYFGPGTRLTVT.